This T cell receptor (beta chain) was sequenced for a study of blood T cell repertoires in COVID-19. The wider study: PBMCs, B-cell-depleted T cells, or T cells were the source of the cDNA or gDNA that made up the material.

Germline lookup yields CDR1 MDHEN and CDR2 SYDVKM. This CDR3 is 12 amino acids long. Trimming removed 5 bases at V and 15 bases at J, with 17 bases between. Some clones are missing from TCRdb's copy, which holds only in-frame ones; the method was immunoSEQ multiplex PCR. The data hold roughly 170,000 clones, with about four fifths observed a single time. This clone was seen a handful of times. The sequenced material came from PBMCs or T cells enriched from blood (not recorded which). The TCR comes from a woman aged 50 to 65 in a cohort exposed to, infected with or recovered from COVID-19 (not recorded which). This chain links TRBV28 with TRBJ2-1; tentative D call: TRBD1 (5 bases). The CDR3 loop is CASSDRQRKAFF. Here the CDR3 DNA reads TGTGCCAGCAGTGATCGACAGAGAAAGGCGTTCTTC.